This T cell receptor beta chain derives from a study of blood T cell repertoires in COVID-19. The overall study: From T cells, B-cell-depleted T cells, or PBMCs came the material, which was cDNA or gDNA.

This clone was found once. The repertoire was sequenced with immunoSEQ multiplex PCR; TCRdb's copy has only in-frame clones and lacks some. The sample has about 160,000 clones; 86% are singletons. CDR1 KGHSH and CDR2 LQKENI come from the germline V gene. This CDR3 contains 15 residues. Trimming removed 4 bases at V and 4 bases at J, with 15 bases between. The rearrangement uses TRBV18 and TRBJ2-3; no clear D gene. The sequence was collected from a woman in her 70s with acute or convalescent COVID-19. Sequencing used peripheral blood. The CDR3 loop reads CASSLAGFSSDTQYF. The CDR3 DNA reads as TGTGCCAGCTCACTAGCCGGGTTTAGCTCAGATACGCAGTATTTT.